Listed below are T cell receptor beta chains from one sample, sequenced in a study of T cell responses to AZD1222 COVID-19 vaccine. TCRdb keeps only in-frame clones here, not all; method: immunoSEQ multiplex PCR. Of 200,000 to 300,000 clones in the sample, 80% to 95% were seen once. Material: peripheral blood, obtained on day 0 of AZD1222 vaccination. These receptors all stem from an adult in good health. CDR3s include the opening cysteine and the closing phenylalanine or tryptophan. A D gene is named only where the DNA matches it firmly. The size entry is marked missing in some rows and otherwise reads once, few, many or a size class.

d_gene	j_gene	v_gene	abundance	CDR3aa	CDR3nt
NA	TRBJ2-7	TRBV11-2	once	CASSLNPAREFHEQYF	TGTGCCAGCAGCTTAAATCCGGCCAGGGAGTTCCACGAGCAGTACTTC
NA	TRBJ2-1	TRBV28	NA	CASSVGRTESFF	TGTGCCAGCAGTGTAGGCAGGACAGAATCATTCTTC
TRBD2	TRBJ2-5	TRBV18	NA	CATGSGVQETQYF	TGTGCCACTGGGAGCGGGGTCCAAGAGACCCAGTACTTC
NA	TRBJ2-5	TRBV7-9	once	CASSPTQETQYF	TGTGCCAGCAGCCCCACCCAAGAGACCCAGTACTTC
TRBD1	TRBJ2-7	TRBV28	NA	CASSQYRSGQGRFEQYF	TGTGCCAGCAGTCAGTACCGATCGGGACAGGGTAGGTTCGAGCAGTACTTC
NA	TRBJ1-6	TRBV5-1	NA	CASSLAGESPLHF	TGCGCCAGCAGCTTGGCGGGGGAGTCACCCCTCCACTTT
TRBD1	TRBJ2-7	TRBV10-3	NA	CAIRGQSSSYEQYF	TGTGCCATCAGGGGACAGTCGAGCTCCTACGAGCAGTACTTC
NA	TRBJ1-1	TRBV5-1	few	CASSLDMGSGTEAFF	TGCGCCAGCAGCTTGGATATGGGATCGGGAACTGAAGCTTTCTTT
NA	TRBJ1-2	TRBV18	NA	CASSPGSDPNYGYTF	TGTGCCAGCTCACCAGGGTCGGACCCTAACTATGGCTACACCTTC
NA	TRBJ1-2	TRBV27	few	CASSPRRGGHGYTF	TGTGCCAGCAGTCCCCGACGGGGCGGACATGGCTACACCTTC
NA	TRBJ2-2	TRBV7-9	NA	CASSTKTYTGELFF	TGTGCCAGCAGCACCAAGACGTACACCGGGGAGCTGTTTTTT
NA	TRBJ2-7	TRBV28	once	CASSLWQGVYEQYF	TGTGCCAGCAGTTTATGGCAGGGAGTCTACGAGCAGTACTTC
NA	TRBJ1-5	TRBV7-9	once	CASSPDGTLAGNQPQHF	TGTGCCAGCAGCCCAGATGGTACTCTGGCAGGGAACCAGCCCCAGCATTTT
NA	TRBJ1-2	TRBV7-9	NA	CASSPMPREGYTF	TGTGCCAGCAGCCCTATGCCCAGGGAGGGCTACACCTTC
TRBD1	TRBJ1-1	TRBV28	once	CASSPNRGFMNTEAFF	TGTGCCAGCAGTCCCAACAGGGGTTTCATGAACACTGAAGCTTTCTTT
NA	TRBJ1-4	TRBV18	once	CASSPSRQGNEKLFF	TGTGCCAGCTCACCAAGCAGGCAGGGGAATGAAAAACTGTTTTTT
NA	TRBJ1-1	TRBV28	NA	CASSPRIDTEAFF	TGTGCCAGCAGTCCTCGGATCGACACTGAAGCTTTCTTT
NA	TRBJ1-2	TRBV19	NA	CASNRGAGGYGYTF	TGTGCCAGTAATAGAGGGGCCGGGGGTTATGGCTACACCTTC
NA	TRBJ2-7	TRBV7-3	NA	CASSLRRDGAYEQYF	TGTGCCAGCAGCTTAAGGCGGGACGGAGCCTACGAGCAGTACTTC
TRBD1	TRBJ2-7	TRBV6-5	NA	CASRGGTGRYEQYF	TGTGCCAGCAGGGGTGGGACAGGGCGCTACGAGCAGTACTTC
TRBD1	TRBJ1-5	TRBV6-2/TRBV6-3	NA	CASSRGQGGNQPQHF	TGTGCCAGCAGCCGGGGACAGGGTGGCAATCAGCCCCAGCATTTT
NA	TRBJ2-2	TRBV27	NA	CASSFRGDTGELFF	TGTGCCAGCAGTTTCCGAGGGGACACCGGGGAGCTGTTTTTT
NA	TRBJ2-7	TRBV4-2	NA	CASSQVVQSGDEQYF	TGTGCCAGCAGCCAAGTAGTGCAGTCGGGCGACGAGCAGTACTTC
NA	TRBJ2-5	TRBV12-3/TRBV12-4	NA	CASSLVLINF	TGTGCCAGCAGTTTAGTTTTAATCAACTTC
NA	TRBJ1-2	TRBV5-6	NA	CASSLILLRGYTF	TGTGCCAGCAGCTTGATTCTGCTCCGGGGCTACACCTTC
NA	TRBJ1-6	TRBV2	NA	CASTGAGSSYNSPLHF	TGTGCCAGCACGGGGGCGGGGAGCTCCTATAATTCACCCCTCCACTTT
NA	TRBJ1-2	TRBV2	NA	CARPTGNYGYTF	TGTGCCAGACCCACGGGGAACTATGGCTACACCTTC
TRBD1	TRBJ2-7	TRBV5-1	NA	CASSDPGQGPYEQYF	TGCGCCAGCAGCGACCCGGGACAGGGGCCCTACGAGCAGTACTTC
NA	TRBJ1-5	TRBV10-3	NA	CAISESRFQPQHF	TGTGCCATCAGTGAGTCTAGGTTTCAGCCCCAGCATTTT
NA	TRBJ1-1	TRBV3-1/TRBV3-2	NA	CASSRIRTSTEAFF	TGTGCCAGCAGCCGAATACGGACTTCCACTGAAGCTTTCTTT
NA	TRBJ2-7	TRBV12-3/TRBV12-4	NA	CASRVGSSYEQYF	TGTGCCTCCCGGGTAGGGAGCTCCTACGAGCAGTACTTC
NA	TRBJ2-1	TRBV25-1	NA	CASSAGYEQFF	TGTGCCAGCAGTGCCGGGTATGAGCAGTTCTTC
NA	TRBJ2-7	TRBV19	once	CASSLGGSSYEQYF	TGTGCCAGTAGTCTTGGGGGTAGCTCCTACGAGCAGTACTTC
NA	TRBJ2-5	TRBV5-1	once	CASSPGSRETQYF	TGCGCCAGCAGCCCCGGCAGTAGGGAGACCCAGTACTTC
NA	TRBJ1-5	TRBV28	NA	CASRLQSYWNQPQHF	TGTGCCAGCAGGCTACAAAGTTATTGGAATCAGCCCCAGCATTTT
NA	TRBJ1-4	TRBV9	NA	CASSPGAATNEKLFF	TGTGCCAGCAGCCCCGGGGCAGCAACTAATGAAAAACTGTTTTTT
NA	TRBJ2-7	TRBV28	NA	CASSFFGPLLEQYF	TGTGCCAGCAGTTTCTTCGGCCCCTTGCTCGAGCAGTACTTC
TRBD1	TRBJ1-6	TRBV7-9	NA	CASSLGTGGNNSPLHF	TGTGCCAGCAGCTTAGGGACAGGGGGCAATAATTCACCCCTCCACTTT
TRBD2	TRBJ2-1	TRBV20-1	few	CSASPRGGSYNEQFF	TGCAGTGCTAGTCCCCGGGGGGGCTCCTACAATGAGCAGTTCTTC
NA	TRBJ1-4	TRBV10-3	NA	CAISGAPNEKLFF	TGTGCCATCAGTGGGGCCCCTAATGAAAAACTGTTTTTT
NA	TRBJ1-2	TRBV4-2	NA	CASSQGLRPKGAGYTF	TGTGCCAGCAGCCAGGGGTTGAGGCCCAAGGGCGCTGGCTACACCTTC
NA	TRBJ1-2	TRBV12-3/TRBV12-4	NA	CASKLTDSYGYTF	TGTGCCAGCAAACTAACGGACAGTTATGGCTACACCTTC
TRBD2	TRBJ2-2	TRBV5-6	NA	CASSPRTSGSPGELFF	TGTGCCAGCAGCCCACGGACTAGCGGGAGTCCCGGGGAGCTGTTTTTT
NA	TRBJ2-1	TRBV27	NA	CASSRQSPANEQFF	TGTGCCAGCAGTAGACAGTCCCCGGCCAATGAGCAGTTCTTC
NA	TRBJ2-7	TRBV28	NA	CASSLSGATYEQYF	TGTGCCAGCAGTTTATCAGGGGCTACCTACGAGCAGTACTTC
TRBD2	TRBJ2-3	TRBV5-1	NA	CASSLDRAGDGDTQYF	TGCGCCAGCAGCTTGGATAGGGCGGGGGACGGAGATACGCAGTATTTT
NA	TRBJ2-2	TRBV10-3	NA	CAISESNRRDTGELFF	TGTGCCATCAGTGAGTCGAATAGGCGGGACACCGGGGAGCTGTTTTTT
NA	TRBJ2-7	TRBV28	NA	CASSATRPYEQYF	TGTGCCAGCAGTGCCACGCGGCCCTACGAGCAGTACTTC
NA	TRBJ2-3	TRBV5-1	NA	CASSLWGDSTDTQYF	TGCGCCAGCAGCCTCTGGGGGGATAGCACAGATACGCAGTATTTT
NA	TRBJ2-7	TRBV9	NA	CASSPSGGIDYEQYF	TGTGCCAGCAGCCCCTCGGGCGGGATTGACTACGAGCAGTACTTC
NA	TRBJ1-1	TRBV29-1	NA	CSAGPQNTEAFF	TGCAGCGCGGGACCTCAGAACACTGAAGCTTTCTTT
NA	TRBJ2-7	TRBV24-1	NA	CATSDPGQSYEQYF	TGTGCCACCAGTGACCCCGGACAGTCCTACGAGCAGTACTTC
TRBD1	TRBJ2-7	TRBV12-3/TRBV12-4	NA	CASSDRGVYEQYF	TGTGCCAGCAGCGACAGGGGGGTCTACGAGCAGTACTTC
NA	TRBJ1-1	TRBV20-1	NA	CSGNTEAFF	TGCAGTGGGAACACTGAAGCTTTCTTT
TRBD1	TRBJ1-2	TRBV5-1	NA	CASSLEGQGALGYTF	TGCGCCAGCAGCTTGGAGGGACAGGGGGCTCTTGGCTACACCTTC
TRBD2	TRBJ2-1	TRBV19	NA	CASSIGDSGGRDEQFF	TGTGCCAGTAGTATAGGAGATTCGGGCGGGAGGGATGAGCAGTTCTTC
NA	TRBJ1-1	TRBV9	NA	CASSYTGSRNTEAFF	TGTGCCAGCAGCTACACAGGGTCGAGGAACACTGAAGCTTTCTTT
TRBD1	TRBJ1-2	TRBV5-1	NA	CASSPGGDQGYGYTF	TGCGCCAGCAGCCCAGGGGGGGATCAAGGGTATGGCTACACCTTC
NA	TRBJ2-3	TRBV2	NA	CASSPLLGTDTQYF	TGTGCCAGCAGTCCCCTCCTTGGCACAGATACGCAGTATTTT